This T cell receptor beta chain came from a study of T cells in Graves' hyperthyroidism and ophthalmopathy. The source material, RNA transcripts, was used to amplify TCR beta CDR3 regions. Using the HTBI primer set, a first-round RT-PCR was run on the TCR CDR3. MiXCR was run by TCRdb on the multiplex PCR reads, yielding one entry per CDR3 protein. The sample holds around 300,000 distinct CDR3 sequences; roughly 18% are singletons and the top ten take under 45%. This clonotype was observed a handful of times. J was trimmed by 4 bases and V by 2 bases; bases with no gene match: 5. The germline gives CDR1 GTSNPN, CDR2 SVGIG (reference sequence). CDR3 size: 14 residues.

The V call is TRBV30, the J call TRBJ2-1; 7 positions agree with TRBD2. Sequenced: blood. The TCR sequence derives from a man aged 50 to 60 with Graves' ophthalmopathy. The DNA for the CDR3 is TGTGCCTGGAGTATCAGCGGGGTATACAATGAGCAGTTCTTC. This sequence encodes CAWSISGVYNEQFF.